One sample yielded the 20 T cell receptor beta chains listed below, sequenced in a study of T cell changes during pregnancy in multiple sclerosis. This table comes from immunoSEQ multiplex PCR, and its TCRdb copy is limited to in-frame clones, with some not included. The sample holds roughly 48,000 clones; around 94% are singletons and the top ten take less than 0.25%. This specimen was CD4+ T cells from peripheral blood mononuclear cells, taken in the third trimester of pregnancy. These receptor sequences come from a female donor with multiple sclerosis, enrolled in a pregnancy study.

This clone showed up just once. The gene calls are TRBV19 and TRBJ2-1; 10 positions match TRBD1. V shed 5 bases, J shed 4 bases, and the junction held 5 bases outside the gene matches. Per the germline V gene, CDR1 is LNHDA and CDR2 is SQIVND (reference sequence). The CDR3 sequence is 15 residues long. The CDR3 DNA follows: TGTGCCAGTAGTGCGGGACAGGGGCGGTACAATGAGCAGTTCTTC. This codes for CASSAGQGRYNEQFF. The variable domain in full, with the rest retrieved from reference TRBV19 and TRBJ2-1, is DGGITQSPKYLFRKEGQNVTLSCEQNLNHDAMYWYRQDPGQGLRLIYYSQIVNDFQKGDIAEGYSVSREKKESFPLTVTSAQKNPTAFYLCASSAGQGRYNEQFFGPGTRLTVL.

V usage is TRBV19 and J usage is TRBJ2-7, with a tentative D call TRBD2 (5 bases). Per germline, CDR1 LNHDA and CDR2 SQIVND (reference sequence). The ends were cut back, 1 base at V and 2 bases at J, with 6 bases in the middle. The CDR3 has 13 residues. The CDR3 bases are TGTGCCAGTAGTATAGCGGAGGCCTACGAGCAGTACTTC. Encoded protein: CASSIAEAYEQYF.

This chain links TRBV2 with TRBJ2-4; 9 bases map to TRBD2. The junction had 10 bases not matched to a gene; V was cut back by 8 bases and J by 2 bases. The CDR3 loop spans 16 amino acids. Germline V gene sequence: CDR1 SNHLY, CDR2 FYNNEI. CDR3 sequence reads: CASQDRGGATKNIQYF. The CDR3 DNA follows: TGTGCCAGCCAAGACCGCGGGGGGGCCACCAAAAACATTCAGTACTTC. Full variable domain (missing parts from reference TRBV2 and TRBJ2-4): EPEVTQTPSHQVTQMGQEVILRCVPISNHLYFYWYRQILGQKVEFLVSFYNNEISEKSEIFDDQFSVERPDGSNFTLKIRSTKLEDSAMYFCASQDRGGATKNIQYFGAGTRLSVL.

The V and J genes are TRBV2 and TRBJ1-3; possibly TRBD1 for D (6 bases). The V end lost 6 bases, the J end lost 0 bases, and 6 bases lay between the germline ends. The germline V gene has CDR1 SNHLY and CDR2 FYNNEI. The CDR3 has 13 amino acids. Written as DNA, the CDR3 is TGTGCCAGCAGACAGGGCTCTGGAAACACCATATATTTT. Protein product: CASRQGSGNTIYF.

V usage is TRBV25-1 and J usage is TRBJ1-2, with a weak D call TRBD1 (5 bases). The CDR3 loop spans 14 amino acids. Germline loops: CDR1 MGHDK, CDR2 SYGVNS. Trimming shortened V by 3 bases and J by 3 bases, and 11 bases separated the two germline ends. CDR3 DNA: TGTGCCAGCAGTGATCCGGAGGGGTACTATGGCTACACCTTC. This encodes CASSDPEGYYGYTF.

This CDR3 is CASSLEASRTNYGYTF. The CDR3 nucleotides are TGCGCCAGCAGCTTGGAGGCCAGCAGGACTAACTATGGCTACACCTTC. The V gene is TRBV5-1, the J gene TRBJ1-2; no definite D call. The CDR3 covers 16 residues. Germline V gene sequence: CDR1 SGHRS, CDR2 YFSETQ. The ends were cut back, 0 bases at V and 0 bases at J, with 12 bases in the middle. Full variable domain (remainder filled in from reference TRBV5-1 and TRBJ1-2): KAGVTQTPRYLIKTRGQQVTLSCSPISGHRSVSWYQQTPGQGLQFLFEYFSETQRNKGNFPGRFSGRQFSNSRSEMNVSTLELGDSALYLCASSLEASRTNYGYTFGSGTRLTVV.

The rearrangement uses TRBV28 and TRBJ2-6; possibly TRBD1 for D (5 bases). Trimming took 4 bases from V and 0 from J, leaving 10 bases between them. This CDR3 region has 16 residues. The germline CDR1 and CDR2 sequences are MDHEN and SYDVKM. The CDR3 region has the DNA TGTGCCAGCAGTTACCACCAGGGCTCTGGGGCCAACGTCCTGACTTTC. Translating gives CASSYHQGSGANVLTF.

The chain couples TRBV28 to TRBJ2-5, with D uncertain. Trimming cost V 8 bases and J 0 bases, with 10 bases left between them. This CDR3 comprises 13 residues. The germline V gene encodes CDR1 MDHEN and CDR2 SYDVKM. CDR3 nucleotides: TGTGCCAGCCACGAACAATACCAAGAGACCCAGTACTTC. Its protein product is CASHEQYQETQYF.

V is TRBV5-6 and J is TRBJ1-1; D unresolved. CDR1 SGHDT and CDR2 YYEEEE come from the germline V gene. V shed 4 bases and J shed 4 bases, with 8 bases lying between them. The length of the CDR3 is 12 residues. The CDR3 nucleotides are TGTGCCAGCAGCATACATCTCACTGAAGCTTTCTTT. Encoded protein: CASSIHLTEAFF.

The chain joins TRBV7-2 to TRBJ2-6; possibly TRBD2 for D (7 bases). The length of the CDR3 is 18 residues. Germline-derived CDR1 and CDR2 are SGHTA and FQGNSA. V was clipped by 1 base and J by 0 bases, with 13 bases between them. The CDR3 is CASSLGGGPGSGANVLTF. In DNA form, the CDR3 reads TGTGCCAGCAGCTTAGGGGGGGGGCCGGGCTCTGGGGCCAACGTCCTGACTTTC.

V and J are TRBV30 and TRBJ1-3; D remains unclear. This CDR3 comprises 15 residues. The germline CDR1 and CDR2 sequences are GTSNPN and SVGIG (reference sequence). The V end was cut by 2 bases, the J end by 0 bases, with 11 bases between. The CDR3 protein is CAWSWSESSGNTIYF. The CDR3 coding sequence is TGTGCCTGGAGTTGGAGCGAGAGCTCTGGAAACACCATATATTTT.

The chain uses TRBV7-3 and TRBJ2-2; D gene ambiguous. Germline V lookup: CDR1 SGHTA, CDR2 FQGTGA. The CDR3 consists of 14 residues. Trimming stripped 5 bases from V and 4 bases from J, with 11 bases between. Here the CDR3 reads CASSPSYPTGELFF. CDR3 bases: TGTGCCAGCAGCCCCTCCTATCCCACCGGGGAGCTGTTTTTT.

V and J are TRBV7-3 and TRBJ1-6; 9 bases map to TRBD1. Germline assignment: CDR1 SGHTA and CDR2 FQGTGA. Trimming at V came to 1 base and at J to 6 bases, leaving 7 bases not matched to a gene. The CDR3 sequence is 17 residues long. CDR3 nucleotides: TGTGCCAGCAGCTTAATGGGTCAGGGACAGGGTAATTCACCCCTCCACTTT. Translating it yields CASSLMGQGQGNSPLHF.

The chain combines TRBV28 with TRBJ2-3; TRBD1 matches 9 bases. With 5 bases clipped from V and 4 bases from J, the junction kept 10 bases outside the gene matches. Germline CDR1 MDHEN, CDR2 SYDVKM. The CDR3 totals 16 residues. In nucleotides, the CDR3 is TGTGCCAGCAGTCTACCCGGGACAGGGCGTTCAGATACGCAGTATTTT. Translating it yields CASSLPGTGRSDTQYF. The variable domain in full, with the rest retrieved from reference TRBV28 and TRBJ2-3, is DVKVTQSSRYLVKRTGEKVFLECVQDMDHENMFWYRQDPGLGLRLIYFSYDVKMKEKGDIPEGYSVSREKKERFSLILESASTNQTSMYLCASSLPGTGRSDTQYFGPGTRLTVL.

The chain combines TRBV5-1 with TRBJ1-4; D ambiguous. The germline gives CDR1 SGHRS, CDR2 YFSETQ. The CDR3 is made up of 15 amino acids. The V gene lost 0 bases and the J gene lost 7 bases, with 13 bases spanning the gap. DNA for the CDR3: TGCGCCAGCAGCTTGGAGGCGGCGGGAGGTGAAAAACTGTTTTTT. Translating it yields CASSLEAAGGEKLFF.

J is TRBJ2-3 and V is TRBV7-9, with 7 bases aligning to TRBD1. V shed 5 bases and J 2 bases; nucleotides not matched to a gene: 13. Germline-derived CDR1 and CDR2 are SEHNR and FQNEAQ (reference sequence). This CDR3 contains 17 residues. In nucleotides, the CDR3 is TGTGCCAGCAGCCGGGCTGTTACAGGGGTTTTCACAGATACGCAGTATTTT. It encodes CASSRAVTGVFTDTQYF.

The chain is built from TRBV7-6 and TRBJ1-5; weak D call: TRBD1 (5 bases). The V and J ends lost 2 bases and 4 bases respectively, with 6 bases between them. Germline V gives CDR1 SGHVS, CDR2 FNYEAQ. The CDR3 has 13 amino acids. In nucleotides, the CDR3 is TGTGCCAGCAGCTTACGGGGGAATCAGCCCCAGCATTTT. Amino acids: CASSLRGNQPQHF. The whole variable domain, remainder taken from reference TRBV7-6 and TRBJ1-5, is GAGVSQSPRYKVTKRGQDVALRCDPISGHVSLYWYRQALGQGPEFLTYFNYEAQQDKSGLPNDRFSAERPEGSISTLTIQRTEQRDSAMYRCASSLRGNQPQHFGDGTRLSIL.

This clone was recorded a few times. The CDR3, as DNA: TGTGCCAGCAGCTTAACAGGGGCGTATAATTCACCCCTCCACTTT. As protein: CASSLTGAYNSPLHF. V is TRBV7-3 and J is TRBJ1-6; possibly TRBD1 for D (5 bases). Trimming took off 0 bases at V and 4 bases at J, with 7 bases between the two ends. The CDR3 contains 15 residues. Germline V lookup: CDR1 SGHTA, CDR2 FQGTGA.

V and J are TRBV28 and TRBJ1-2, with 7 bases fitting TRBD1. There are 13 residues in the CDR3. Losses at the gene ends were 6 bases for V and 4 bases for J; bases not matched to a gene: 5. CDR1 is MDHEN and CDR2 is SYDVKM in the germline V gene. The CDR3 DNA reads TGTGCCAGCAGATACCGGGACAGCTATGGCTACACCTTC. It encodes CASRYRDSYGYTF.

CDR3 in DNA: TGTGCCAGCAGTTCCACCAGTGACAGTAATGAAAAACTGTTTTTT. It translates to CASSSTSDSNEKLFF. The chain is built from TRBV6-6 and TRBJ1-4; a weak D match, TRBD1 (5 bases). The CDR3 is made up of 15 amino acids. Germline V gene lookup returns CDR1 MNHNY and CDR2 SVGAGI (reference sequence). V lost 4 bases and J lost 4, with 13 bases in between.